The sample holds many counts of the clone carrying this T cell receptor (beta chain). This specimen comes from a study of neurological immune-mediated disorders. The CDR3 runs 17 residues. J gave up 0 bases and V 4 bases, and 9 bases lay outside the gene matches. Per germline, CDR1 MNHEY and CDR2 SVGAGI. TCRdb itself ran the 5' RACE reads through MiXCR, one entry per CDR3 protein. Of under 60,000 distinct CDR3 sequences listed, around 5.3% are singletons. Specimen: CD4+ T cells from blood. This receptor was identified in a woman aged 18 to 35 with multiple sclerosis. The J gene is TRBJ2-3, the V gene TRBV6-5; TRBD1 agrees at 8 bases. The CDR3 coding sequence is TGTGCCAGCAGTTCCGGACAGGGACCCACTAGCACAGATACGCAGTATTTT. It specifies CASSSGQGPTSTDTQYF.